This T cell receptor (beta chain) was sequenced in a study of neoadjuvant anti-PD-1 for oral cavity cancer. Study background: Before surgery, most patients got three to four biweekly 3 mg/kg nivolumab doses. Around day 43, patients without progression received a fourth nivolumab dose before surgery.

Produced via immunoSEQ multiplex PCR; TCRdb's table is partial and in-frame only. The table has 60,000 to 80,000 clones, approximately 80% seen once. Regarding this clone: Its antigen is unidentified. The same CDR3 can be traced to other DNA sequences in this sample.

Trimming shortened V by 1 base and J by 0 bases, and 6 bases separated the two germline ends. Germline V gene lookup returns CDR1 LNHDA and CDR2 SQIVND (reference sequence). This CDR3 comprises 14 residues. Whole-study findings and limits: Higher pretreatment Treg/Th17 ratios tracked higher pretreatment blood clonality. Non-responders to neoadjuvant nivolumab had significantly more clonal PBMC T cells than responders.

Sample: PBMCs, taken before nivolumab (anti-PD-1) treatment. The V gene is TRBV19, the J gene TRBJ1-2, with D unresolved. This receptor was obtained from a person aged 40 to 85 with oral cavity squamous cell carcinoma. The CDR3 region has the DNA TGTGCCAGTAGTATAGGCAGCACTAACTATGGCTACACCTTC. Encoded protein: CASSIGSTNYGYTF.